This T cell receptor beta chain stems from a study of blood T cell repertoires in COVID-19. Across the whole study: The study drew acute and convalescent COVID-19 samples from the United States, Italy and Spain. The analysed material was cDNA or gDNA that came from T cells, B-cell-depleted T cells, or PBMCs.

Trimming removed 4 bases from V and 4 bases from J; junction bases left unmatched: 10. The length of the CDR3 is 15 residues. Germline V gene data show CDR1 as SGHKS and CDR2 as YYEKEE (reference sequence). Enrolled during active infection, Seattle patients were then followed longitudinally. In the authors' workflow: Reference gene primer amplification gave estimated nucleated cell counts. Produced via immunoSEQ multiplex PCR; TCRdb's table is partial and in-frame only. V, J and clone size were drawn from that table, and D and trimming were deduced from the DNA. The repertoire holds about 210,000 clones, with about 85% as singletons.

The V gene is TRBV5-5, the J gene TRBJ1-1; TRBD1 matches 7 bases. This TCR derives from a woman over 75 with COVID-19, enrolled during active disease. The sample was peripheral blood. The CDR3 DNA reads as TGTGCCAGCAGCGGCGGACAGGTACAAGGCACTGAAGCTTTCTTT. Translation: CASSGGQVQGTEAFF.